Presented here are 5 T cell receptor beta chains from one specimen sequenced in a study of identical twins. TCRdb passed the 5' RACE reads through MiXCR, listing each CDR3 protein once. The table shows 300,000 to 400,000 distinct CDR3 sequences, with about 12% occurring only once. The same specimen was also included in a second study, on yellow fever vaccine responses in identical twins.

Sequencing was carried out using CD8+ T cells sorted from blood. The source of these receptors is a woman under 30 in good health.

CDR3 protein: CASSIALWTQETQYF. As DNA, the CDR3 is TGTGCCAGCAGTATAGCATTGTGGACCCAAGAGACCCAGTACTTC. The V and J genes are TRBV7-8 and TRBJ2-5; no firm D call. Germline CDR1 SGHVS, CDR2 FQNEAQ. This CDR3 region has 15 residues. The V and J ends lost 6 bases and 1 base respectively, with 15 bases between them.

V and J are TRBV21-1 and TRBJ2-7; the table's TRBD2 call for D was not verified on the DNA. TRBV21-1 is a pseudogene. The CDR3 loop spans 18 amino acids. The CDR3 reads CASSKEGGGPQSLYEQYF. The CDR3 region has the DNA TGTGCCAGCAGCAAAGAAGGGGGGGGGCCTCAATCTTTATACGAGCAGTACTTC.

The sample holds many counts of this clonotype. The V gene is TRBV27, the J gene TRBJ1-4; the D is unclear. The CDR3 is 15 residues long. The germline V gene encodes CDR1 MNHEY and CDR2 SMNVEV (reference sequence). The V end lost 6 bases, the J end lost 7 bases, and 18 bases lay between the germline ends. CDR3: CASRQYMGSAEKLFF. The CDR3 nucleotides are TGTGCCAGCAGGCAATATATGGGGAGTGCTGAAAAACTGTTTTTT.

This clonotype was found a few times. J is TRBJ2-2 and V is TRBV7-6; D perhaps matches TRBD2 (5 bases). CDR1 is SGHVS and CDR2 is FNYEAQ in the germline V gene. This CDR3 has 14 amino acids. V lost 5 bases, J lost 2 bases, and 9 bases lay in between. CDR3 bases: TGTGCCAGCAGCACCGGGGTCAACACCGGGGAGCTGTTTTTT. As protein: CASSTGVNTGELFF.

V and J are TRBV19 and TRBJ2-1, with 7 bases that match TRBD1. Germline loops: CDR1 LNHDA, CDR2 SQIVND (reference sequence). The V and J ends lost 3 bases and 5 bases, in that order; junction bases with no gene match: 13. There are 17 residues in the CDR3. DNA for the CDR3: TGTGCCAGTAGTATCCCCCGGGACAGAATTGCAAACAATGAGCAGTTCTTC. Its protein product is CASSIPRDRIANNEQFF.